This T cell receptor beta chain originates from a study of early T cells in non-severe SARS-CoV-2 infection. Study background: Bulk RNA taken from unsorted whole blood was sequenced, leaving chains unpaired. Regarding the study as a whole: There was a bias toward anti-spike CD8 responses in VDJdb matching, which missed private and CD4 specificities.

This clonotype was seen more than once but under ten times. The antigen is not known. The CDR3 runs to 14 residues. V lost 2 bases and J 3 bases, leaving 11 bases between the germline ends. CDR1 is SGHTA and CDR2 is FQGNSA in the germline V gene. MiXCR, applied by TCRdb to the 5' RACE reads, yields one record per CDR3 protein. Among 60,000 to 75,000 distinct CDR3 sequences listed, over 9.5% were seen once. Sequenced material: whole blood. The chain uses TRBV7-2 and TRBJ2-7; D gene unclear. This receptor was identified in an adult who was a healthcare worker with PCR-confirmed SARS-CoV-2 infection or an uninfected control (not recorded which). CDR3 nucleotide sequence: TGTGCCAGCAGCTTACAGATGGGGTTCTACGAGCAGTACTTC. Its translation is CASSLQMGFYEQYF.